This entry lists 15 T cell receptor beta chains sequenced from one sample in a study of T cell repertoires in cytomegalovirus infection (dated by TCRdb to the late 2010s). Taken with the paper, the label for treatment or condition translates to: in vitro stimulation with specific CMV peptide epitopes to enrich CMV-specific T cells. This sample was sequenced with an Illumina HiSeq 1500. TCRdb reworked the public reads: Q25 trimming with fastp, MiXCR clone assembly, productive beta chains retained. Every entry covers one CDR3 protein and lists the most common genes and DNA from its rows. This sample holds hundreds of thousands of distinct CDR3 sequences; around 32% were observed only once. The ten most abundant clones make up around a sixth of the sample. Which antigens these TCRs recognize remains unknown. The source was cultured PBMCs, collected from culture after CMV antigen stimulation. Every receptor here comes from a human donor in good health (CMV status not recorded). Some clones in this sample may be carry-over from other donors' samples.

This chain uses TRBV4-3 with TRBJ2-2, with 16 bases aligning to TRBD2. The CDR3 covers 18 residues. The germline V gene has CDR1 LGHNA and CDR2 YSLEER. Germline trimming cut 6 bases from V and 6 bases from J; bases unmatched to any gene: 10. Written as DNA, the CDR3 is TGCGCCAGCAGGTTATCGGGACTAGCGGGAGGGGGGCCCGGGGAGCTGTTTTTT. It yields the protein CASRLSGLAGGGPGELFF.

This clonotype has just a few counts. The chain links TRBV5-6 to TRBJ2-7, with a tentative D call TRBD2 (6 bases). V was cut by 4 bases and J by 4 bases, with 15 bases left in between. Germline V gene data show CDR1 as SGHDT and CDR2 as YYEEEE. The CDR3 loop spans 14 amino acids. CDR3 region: CASSPGASEYEQYF. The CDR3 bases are TGTGCCAGCAGCCCCGGGGCTAGCGAATACGAGCAGTACTTC.

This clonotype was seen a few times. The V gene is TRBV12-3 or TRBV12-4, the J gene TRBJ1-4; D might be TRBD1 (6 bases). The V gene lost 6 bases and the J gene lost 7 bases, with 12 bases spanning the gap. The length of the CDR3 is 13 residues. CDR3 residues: CASRGTGSEKLFF. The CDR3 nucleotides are TGTGCCAGCAGGGGAACAGGGAGTGAAAAACTGTTTTTT.

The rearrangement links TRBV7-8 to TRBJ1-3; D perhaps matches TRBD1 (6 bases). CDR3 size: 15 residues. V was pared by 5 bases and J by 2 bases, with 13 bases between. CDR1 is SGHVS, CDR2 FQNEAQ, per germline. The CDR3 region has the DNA TGTGCCAGCAGCCCATCGCACAGGGCTGGAAACACCATATATTTT. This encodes CASSPSHRAGNTIYF.

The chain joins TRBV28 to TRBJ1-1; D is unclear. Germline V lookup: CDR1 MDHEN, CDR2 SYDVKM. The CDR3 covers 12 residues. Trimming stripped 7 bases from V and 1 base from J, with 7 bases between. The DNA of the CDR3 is TGTGCCAGCAAATGGGGGAACACTGAAGCTTTCTTT. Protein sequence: CASKWGNTEAFF.

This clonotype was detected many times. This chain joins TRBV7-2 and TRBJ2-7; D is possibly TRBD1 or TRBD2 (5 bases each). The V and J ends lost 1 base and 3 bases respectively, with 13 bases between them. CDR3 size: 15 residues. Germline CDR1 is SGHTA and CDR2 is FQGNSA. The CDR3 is CASSLVGTKFYEQYF. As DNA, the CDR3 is TGTGCCAGCAGCTTAGTAGGGACCAAATTCTACGAGCAGTACTTC.

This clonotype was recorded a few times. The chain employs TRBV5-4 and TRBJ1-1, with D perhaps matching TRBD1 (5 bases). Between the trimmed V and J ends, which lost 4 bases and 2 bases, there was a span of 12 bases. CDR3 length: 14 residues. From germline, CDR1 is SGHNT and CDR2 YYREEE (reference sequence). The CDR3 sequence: CASSPGRDNTEAFF. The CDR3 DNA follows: TGTGCCAGCAGCCCTGGACGGGACAACACTGAAGCTTTCTTT. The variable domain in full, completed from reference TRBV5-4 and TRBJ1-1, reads ETGVTQSPTHLIKTRGQQVTLRCSSQSGHNTVSWYQQALGQGPQFIFQYYREEENGRGNFPPRFSGLQFPNYSSELNVNALELDDSALYLCASSPGRDNTEAFFGQGTRLTVV.

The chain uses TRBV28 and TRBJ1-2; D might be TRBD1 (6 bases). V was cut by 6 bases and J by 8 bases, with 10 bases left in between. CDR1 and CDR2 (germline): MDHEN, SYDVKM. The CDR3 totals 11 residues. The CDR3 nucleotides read TGTGCCAGCAGCACAGGGCGAGGCTACACCTTC. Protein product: CASSTGRGYTF.

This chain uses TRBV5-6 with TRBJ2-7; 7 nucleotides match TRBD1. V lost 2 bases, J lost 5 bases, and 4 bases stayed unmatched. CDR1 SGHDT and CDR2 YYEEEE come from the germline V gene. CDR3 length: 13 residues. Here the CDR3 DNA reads TGTGCCAGCAGCTTAGGGACAGTTAACGAGCAGTACTTC. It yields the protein CASSLGTVNEQYF.

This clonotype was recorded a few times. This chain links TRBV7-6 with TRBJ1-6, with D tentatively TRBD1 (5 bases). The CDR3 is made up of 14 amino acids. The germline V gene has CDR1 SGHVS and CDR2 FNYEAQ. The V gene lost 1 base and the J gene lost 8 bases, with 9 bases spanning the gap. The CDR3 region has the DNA TGTGCCAGCAGCTTAGACTGGGGGGATTCACCCCTCCACTTT. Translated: CASSLDWGDSPLHF.

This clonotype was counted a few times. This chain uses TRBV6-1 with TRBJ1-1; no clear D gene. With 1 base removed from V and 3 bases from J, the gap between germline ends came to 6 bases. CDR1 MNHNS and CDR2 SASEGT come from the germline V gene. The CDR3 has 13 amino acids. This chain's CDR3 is CASSEVWDTEAFF. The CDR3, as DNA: TGTGCCAGCAGTGAAGTGTGGGACACTGAAGCTTTCTTT.

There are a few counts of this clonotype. Here the CDR3 reads CSARATSGRLYEQYF. Written as DNA, the CDR3 is TGCAGTGCTAGAGCGACTAGCGGGAGGTTATACGAGCAGTACTTC. The V gene is TRBV20-1, the J gene TRBJ2-7, with 13 nucleotides matching TRBD2. Germline CDR1 DFQATT, CDR2 SNEGSKA (reference sequence). The V gene end was trimmed by 1 base and the J gene end by 4 bases; junction bases not matched to a gene: 4. This CDR3 is 15 amino acids long.

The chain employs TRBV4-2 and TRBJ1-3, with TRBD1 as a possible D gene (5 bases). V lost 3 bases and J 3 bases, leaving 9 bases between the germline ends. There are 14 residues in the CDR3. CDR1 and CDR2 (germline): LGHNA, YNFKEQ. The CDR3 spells CASSQGLNGNTIYF. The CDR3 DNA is TGTGCCAGCAGCCAGGGGCTCAATGGAAACACCATATATTTT.

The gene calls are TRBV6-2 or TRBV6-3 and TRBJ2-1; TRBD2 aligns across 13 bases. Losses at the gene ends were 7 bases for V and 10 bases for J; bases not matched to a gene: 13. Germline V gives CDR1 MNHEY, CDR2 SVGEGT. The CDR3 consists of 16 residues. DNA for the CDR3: TGTGCCAGCACCCCAGGGGGGACTAGCGGGACCGACGAGCAGTTCTTC. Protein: CASTPGGTSGTDEQFF.

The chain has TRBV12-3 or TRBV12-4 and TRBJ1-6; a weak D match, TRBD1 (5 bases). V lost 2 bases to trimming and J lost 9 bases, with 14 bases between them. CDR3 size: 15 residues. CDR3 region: CASSLSRVGSSPLHF. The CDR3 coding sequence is TGTGCCAGCAGTTTATCCAGGGTAGGGAGTTCACCCCTCCACTTT.